This passage covers 2 T cell receptor beta chains from one sample sequenced in a study of T cell repertoires in cytomegalovirus infection. MiXCR, run by TCRdb on the reads, gives a single entry per CDR3 protein. The sample has some 350,000 distinct CDR3 sequences, 15% to 20% seen once; the top ten hold around 9.3%. The sample comprised PBMCs. The source of these receptors is a human donor in good health (CMV status not recorded). Some clones in this sample may be carry-over from other donors' samples.

This clonotype was seen more than once but under ten times. The rearrangement uses TRBV19 and TRBJ1-6; tentative D call: TRBD1 (5 bases). The V end lost 5 bases, the J end lost 8 bases, and 22 bases lay between the germline ends. This CDR3 is 17 amino acids long. The germline CDR1 and CDR2 sequences are LNHDA and SQIVND (reference sequence). Written as DNA, the CDR3 is TGTGCCAGTAGTGTACGGAGTAGGCAGGGTCATTATTCACCCCTCCACTTT. It codes for CASSVRSRQGHYSPLHF.

The rearrangement uses TRBV20-1 and TRBJ2-5; 12 nucleotides line up with TRBD2. Germline V gene data show CDR1 as DFQATT and CDR2 as SNEGSKA (reference sequence). After removal of 6 bases from V and 5 bases from J, the junction contained 1 base not matched to a gene. This CDR3 is 12 amino acids long. The CDR3 nucleotides read TGCAGTGCCGGACTAGCGGGGGAGACCCAGTACTTC. This sequence encodes CSAGLAGETQYF.